These T cell receptor beta chains were read from a single sample in a study of blood T cells in healthy people across ages. TCRdb analysed the 5' RACE reads with MiXCR anew, one entry per CDR3 protein. The sample consists of just under 750,000 distinct CDR3 sequences, approximately 22% of them appearing once. The sequenced sample was blood. Every receptor here comes from a man between 65 and 85 years old in good health. Each CDR3 is given without its conserved first and last residue. D genes are given only for firm matches.

v_call | d_call | cdr3_aa
TRBV5-1 | . | ASSSGARGETQY
TRBV20-1 | TRBD1 | SARQGARNTIY
TRBV20-1 | . | STTRGGRQPQH
TRBV10-1 | . | ASSESADTQY
TRBV20-1 | . | SAPTVAETQY
TRBV20-1 | . | SAALLVGYSNQPQH
TRBV19 | . | ASSIWTEPYQPQH
TRBV7-9 | TRBD1 | ASSLLTGTGVNYGYT
TRBV5-1 | TRBD2 | ASSLPLAGENIQY
TRBV7-9 | . | ASSLGREQF
TRBV11-2 | . | ASSSGLSGELF
TRBV7-2 | . | ASSLQSTSTDTQY
TRBV15 | . | ATSIDRGSYNEQF
TRBV6-4 | . | ASTQGNTGELF
TRBV25-1 | . | ASSDWGQETQY
TRBV2 | . | ASPKEGWNTEAF
TRBV16 | TRBD1 | ASSRQGGVEKLF
TRBV18 | . | ASSPEFSGNTIY
TRBV15 | . | ATSRDWASNYGYT
TRBV9 | TRBD2 | ASSVAPASGSSDEQF
TRBV5-5 | TRBD1 | ASSAGQGNQPQH
TRBV3-1 | . | ASSPSSRVYEQY
TRBV24-1 | TRBD1 | ATSGQQGPGDTQY
TRBV7-6 | . | ASSHDPGLNEKLF
TRBV3-1 | TRBD1 | ASSSRYRGENEKLF
TRBV28 | . | ASSLDGDPTQY
TRBV20-1 | TRBD2 | SANRREGETQY
TRBV20-1 | . | SAGNEKLF
TRBV7-2 | . | ASSDTGTDYNEQF
TRBV18 | . | ASSPSTPGGELF
TRBV5-7 | TRBD1 | ASKRTGSFGSSYNEQF
TRBV2 | . | ASSEGVTGFGNQPQH
TRBV7-2 | TRBD1 | ASSWTGGANYGYT
TRBV12-3/TRBV12-4 | TRBD1 | ASSLATGRREPTNEKLF
TRBV12-3/TRBV12-4 | . | ASSLNEGQPQH
TRBV7-9 | TRBD1 | ASSSEGQGGSKGYT
TRBV5-1 | . | ASSLVAGEVAGYT
TRBV3-1 | . | ASSQVRGSNEQF
TRBV20-1 | . | SARPQGLYNEQF
TRBV29-1 | TRBD1 | SVEASSWTGGYGYT
TRBV24-1 | . | ATSDQTGGVGYNEQF
TRBV5-1 | . | ASSLGSVFNEKLF
TRBV11-2 | . | AGSAPGNTEAF
TRBV27 | . | ASSLEVGTSYT
TRBV6-2/TRBV6-3 | . | ASRTGTANEAF
TRBV14 | . | ASRGGNSPFH
TRBV19 | TRBD1 | ASSGQGDYQPQH
TRBV7-9 | TRBD2 | ASSLPGTSRAWEQF
TRBV3-1 | . | ASSQFENEQL
TRBV29-1 | . | SVGGRFTYEQY
TRBV6-1 | . | ASARRPKSSGANVLT
TRBV5-1 | . | ASMDPSSYNEQF
TRBV3-1 | TRBD1 | ASSQGQGASGELF
TRBV20-1 | TRBD2 | SAFTAGGGADTQY
TRBV9 | . | ASSVYTGAFGNEQF
TRBV10-3 | . | AISVDSADTQY
TRBV5-1 | TRBD1 | ASSTGQGVLKTEAF
TRBV10-3 | . | AISEWGAEAF
TRBV6-6 | TRBD1 | ASSLNRDRGNEQF
TRBV29-1 | TRBD2 | SVGGWDPPIQY